This T cell receptor (beta chain) was sequenced during a study of shared clonotypes between healthy human individuals. Study observations and caveats: All-four-donor shared clonotypes had higher generation probabilities than non-shared clonotypes did. The represented genetic and exposure-history diversity was limited by the small number of donors.

Concerning this clone: What it binds is unknown.

CDR1 and CDR2 from the germline V gene are SEHNR and FQNEAQ (reference sequence). Trimming shortened V by 5 bases and J by 1 base, and 8 bases separated the two germline ends. The CDR3 covers 13 residues. Only in-frame clones appear in the TCRdb table, and some are missing; sequencing was by immunoSEQ multiplex PCR. The data show some 2 million clones, with approximately 94% seen just once and roughly 1.2% held by the top ten. Cells designated naive CD8 were CD45RO-negative and were positively selected for CCR7, with terminally differentiated effector memory CD45RA+ cells excluded. Healthy adults negative for HIV, lacking recent acute infections or vaccinations, served as donors.

The receptor comes from a man aged 18-30 years in good health. The specimen sequenced was naive CD8+ T cells sorted from blood. The rearrangement joins TRBV7-9 to TRBJ1-1; D is ambiguous. The chain's CDR3 is CASSQSGNTEAFF. In nucleotides, the CDR3 is TGTGCCAGCAGCCAATCAGGGAACACTGAAGCTTTCTTT.